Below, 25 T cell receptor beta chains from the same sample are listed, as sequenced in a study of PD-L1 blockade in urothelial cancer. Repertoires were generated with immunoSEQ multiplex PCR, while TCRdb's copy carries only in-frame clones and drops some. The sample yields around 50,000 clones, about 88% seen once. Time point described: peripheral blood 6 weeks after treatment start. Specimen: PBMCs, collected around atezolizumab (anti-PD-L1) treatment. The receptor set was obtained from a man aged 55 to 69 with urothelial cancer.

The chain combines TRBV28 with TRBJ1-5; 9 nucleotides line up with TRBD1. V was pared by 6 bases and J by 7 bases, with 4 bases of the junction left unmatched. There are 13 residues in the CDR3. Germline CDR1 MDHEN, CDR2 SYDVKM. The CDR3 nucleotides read TGTGCCAGCAGAGGGGACAGGGCGCAGCCCCAGCATTTT. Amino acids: CASRGDRAQPQHF.

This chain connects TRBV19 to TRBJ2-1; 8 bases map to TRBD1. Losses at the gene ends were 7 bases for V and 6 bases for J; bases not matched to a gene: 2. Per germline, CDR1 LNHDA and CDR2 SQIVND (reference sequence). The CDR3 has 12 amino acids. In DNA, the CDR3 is TGTGCCAGTAACACAGGGGGCAATGAGCAGTTCTTC. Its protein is CASNTGGNEQFF.

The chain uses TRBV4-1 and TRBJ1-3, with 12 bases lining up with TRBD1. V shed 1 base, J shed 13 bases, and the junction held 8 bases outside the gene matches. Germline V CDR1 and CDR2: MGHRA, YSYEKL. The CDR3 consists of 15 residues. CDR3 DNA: TGCGCCAGCAGCCAAGTCGGGACAGGGGGCGCGGAGATATATTTT. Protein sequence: CASSQVGTGGAEIYF.

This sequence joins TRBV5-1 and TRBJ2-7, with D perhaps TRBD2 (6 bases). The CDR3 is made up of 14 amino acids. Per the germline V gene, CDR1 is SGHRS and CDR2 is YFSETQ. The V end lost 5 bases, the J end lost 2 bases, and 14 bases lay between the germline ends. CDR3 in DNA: TGCGCCAGCAGGCGCGGGACTGGGACCTACGAGCAGTACTTC. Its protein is CASRRGTGTYEQYF.

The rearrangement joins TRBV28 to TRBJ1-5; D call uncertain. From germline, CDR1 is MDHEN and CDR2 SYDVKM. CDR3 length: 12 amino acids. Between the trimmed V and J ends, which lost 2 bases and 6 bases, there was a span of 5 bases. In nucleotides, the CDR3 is TGTGCCAGCAGTTTACAGTCTCAGCCCCAGCATTTT. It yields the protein CASSLQSQPQHF.

The CDR3 DNA follows: TGTGCCAGCTCACCACAAGCTCCCGCTCAAGCTAACTATGGCTACACCTTC. Residues: CASSPQAPAQANYGYTF. The rearrangement links TRBV18 to TRBJ1-2; D not resolved. Looked up from germline, CDR1 is KGHSH and CDR2 is LQKENI. Trimming removed 1 base at V and 0 bases at J, with 15 bases between. The CDR3 extends over 17 amino acids.

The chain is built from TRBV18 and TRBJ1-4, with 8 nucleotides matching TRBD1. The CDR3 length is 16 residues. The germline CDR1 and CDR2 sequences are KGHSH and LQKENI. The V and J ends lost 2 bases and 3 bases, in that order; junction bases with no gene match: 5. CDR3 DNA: TGTGCCAGCTCACCAGTCGACAGGGGACCTAATGAAAAACTGTTTTTT. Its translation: CASSPVDRGPNEKLFF. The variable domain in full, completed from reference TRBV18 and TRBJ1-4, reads NAGVMQNPRHLVRRRGQEARLRCSPMKGHSHVYWYRQLPEEGLKFMVYLQKENIIDESGMPKERFSAEFPKEGPSILRIQQVVRGDSAAYFCASSPVDRGPNEKLFFGSGTQLSVL.

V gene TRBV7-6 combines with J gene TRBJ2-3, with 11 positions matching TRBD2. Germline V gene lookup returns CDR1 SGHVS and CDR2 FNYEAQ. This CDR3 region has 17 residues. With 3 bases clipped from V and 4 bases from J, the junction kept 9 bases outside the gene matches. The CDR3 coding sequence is TGTGCCAGCAGCTTTGTATCCGCTAGCGGGGGGTCAGATACGCAGTATTTT. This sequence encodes CASSFVSASGGSDTQYF.

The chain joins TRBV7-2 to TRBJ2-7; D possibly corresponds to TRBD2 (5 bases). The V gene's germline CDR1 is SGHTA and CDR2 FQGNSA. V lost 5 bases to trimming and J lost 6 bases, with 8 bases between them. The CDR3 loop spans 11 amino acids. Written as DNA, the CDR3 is TGTGCCAGCAGCCGAGGGAGCGAGCAGTACTTC. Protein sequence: CASSRGSEQYF.

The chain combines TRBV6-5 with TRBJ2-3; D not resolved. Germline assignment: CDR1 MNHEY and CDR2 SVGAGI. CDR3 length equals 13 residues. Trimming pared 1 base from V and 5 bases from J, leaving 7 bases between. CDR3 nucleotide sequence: TGTGCCAGCAGTTACTTATACGGAGATACGCAGTATTTT. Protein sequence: CASSYLYGDTQYF.

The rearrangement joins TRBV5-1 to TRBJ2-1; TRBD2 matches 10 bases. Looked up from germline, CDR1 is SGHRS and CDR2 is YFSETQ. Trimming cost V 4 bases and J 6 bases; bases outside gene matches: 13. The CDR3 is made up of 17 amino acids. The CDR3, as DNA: TGCGCCAGCAGCCAAAAGGCTACTAGCGGGATGAGCAATGAGCAGTTCTTC. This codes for CASSQKATSGMSNEQFF.

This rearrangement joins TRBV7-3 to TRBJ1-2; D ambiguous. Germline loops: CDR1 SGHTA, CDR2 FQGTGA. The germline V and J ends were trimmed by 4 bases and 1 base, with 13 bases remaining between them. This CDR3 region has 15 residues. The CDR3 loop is CASSSSPGSNYGYTF. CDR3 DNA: TGTGCCAGCAGCTCTTCTCCGGGAAGTAACTATGGCTACACCTTC.

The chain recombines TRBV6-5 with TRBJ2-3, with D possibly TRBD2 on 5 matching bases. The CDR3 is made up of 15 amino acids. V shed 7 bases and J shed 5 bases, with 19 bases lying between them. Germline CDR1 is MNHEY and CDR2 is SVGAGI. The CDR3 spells CASNNYDGSGDTQYF. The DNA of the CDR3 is TGTGCCAGCAACAACTATGACGGAAGCGGAGATACGCAGTATTTT.

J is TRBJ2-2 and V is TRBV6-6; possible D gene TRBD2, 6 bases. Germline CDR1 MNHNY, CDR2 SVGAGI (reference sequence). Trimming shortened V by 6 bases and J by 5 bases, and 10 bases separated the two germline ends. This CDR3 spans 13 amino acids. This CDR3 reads CASRPRGTGELFF. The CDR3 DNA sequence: TGTGCCAGCAGACCTCGGGGGACCGGGGAGCTGTTTTTT.

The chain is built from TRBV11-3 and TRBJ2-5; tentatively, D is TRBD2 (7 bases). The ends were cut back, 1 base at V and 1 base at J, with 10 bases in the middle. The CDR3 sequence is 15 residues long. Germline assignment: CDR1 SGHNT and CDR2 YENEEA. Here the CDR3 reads CASSLGGGPQETQYF. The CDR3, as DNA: TGTGCCAGCAGCTTAGGCGGGGGCCCCCAAGAGACCCAGTACTTC.

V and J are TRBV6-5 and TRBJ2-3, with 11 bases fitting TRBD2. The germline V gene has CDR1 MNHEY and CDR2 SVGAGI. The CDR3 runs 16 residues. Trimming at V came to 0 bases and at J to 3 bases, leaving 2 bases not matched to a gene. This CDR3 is CASSYSGLAATDTQYF. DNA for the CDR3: TGTGCCAGCAGTTACTCGGGACTAGCGGCAACAGATACGCAGTATTTT.

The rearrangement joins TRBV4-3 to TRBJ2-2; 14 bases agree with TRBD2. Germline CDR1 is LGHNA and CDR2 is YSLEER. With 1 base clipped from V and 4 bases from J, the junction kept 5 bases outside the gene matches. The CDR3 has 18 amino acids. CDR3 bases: TGCGCCAGCAGCCAAGCCCTCGGGACTAGCGGGAGCACCGGGGAGCTGTTTTTT. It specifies CASSQALGTSGSTGELFF.

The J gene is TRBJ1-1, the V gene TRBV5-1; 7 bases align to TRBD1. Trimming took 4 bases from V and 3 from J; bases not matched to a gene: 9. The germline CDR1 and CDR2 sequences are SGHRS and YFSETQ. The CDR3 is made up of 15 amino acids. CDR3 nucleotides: TGCGCCAGCAGCCCAATCTCCGACAGGGACACTGAAGCTTTCTTT. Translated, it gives CASSPISDRDTEAFF.

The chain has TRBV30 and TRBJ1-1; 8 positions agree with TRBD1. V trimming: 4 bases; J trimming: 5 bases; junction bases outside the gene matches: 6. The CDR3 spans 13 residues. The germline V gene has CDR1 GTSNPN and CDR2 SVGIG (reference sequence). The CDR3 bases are TGTGCCTGGACAGGGGGCGCGGGGACTGAAGCTTTCTTT. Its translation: CAWTGGAGTEAFF.

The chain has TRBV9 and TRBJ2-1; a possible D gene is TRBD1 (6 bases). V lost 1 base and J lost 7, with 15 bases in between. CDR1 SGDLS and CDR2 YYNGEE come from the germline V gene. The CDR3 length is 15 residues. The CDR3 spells CASSVTGTNPNEQFF. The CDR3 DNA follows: TGTGCCAGCAGCGTAACAGGGACAAACCCTAATGAGCAGTTCTTC.

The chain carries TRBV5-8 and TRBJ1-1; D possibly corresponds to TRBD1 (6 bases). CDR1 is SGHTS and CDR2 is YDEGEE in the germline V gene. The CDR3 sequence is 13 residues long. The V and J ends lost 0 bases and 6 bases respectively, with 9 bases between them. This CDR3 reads CASSLGQDPEAFF. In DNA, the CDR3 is TGTGCCAGCAGCTTGGGACAGGACCCTGAAGCTTTCTTT. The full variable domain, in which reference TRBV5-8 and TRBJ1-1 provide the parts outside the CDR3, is EAGVTQSPTHLIKTRGQQATLRCSPISGHTSVYWYQQALGLGLQFLLWYDEGEERNRGNFPPRFSGRQFPNYSSELNVNALELEDSALYLCASSLGQDPEAFFGQGTRLTVV.

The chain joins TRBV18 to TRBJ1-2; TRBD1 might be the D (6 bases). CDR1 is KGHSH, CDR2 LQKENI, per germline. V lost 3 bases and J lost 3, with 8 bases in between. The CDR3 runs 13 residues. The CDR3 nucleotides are TGTGCCAGCTCACCGCACAGGGACTATGGCTACACCTTC. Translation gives CASSPHRDYGYTF.

In DNA, the CDR3 is TGTGCCAGCAGCTTAGTTACGGGGACAGATACGCAGTATTTT. Protein sequence: CASSLVTGTDTQYF. V gene TRBV7-2 combines with J gene TRBJ2-3, with D possibly being TRBD2 (5 bases). Trimming pared 1 base from V and 3 bases from J, leaving 8 bases between. This CDR3 is 14 amino acids long. Per the germline V gene, CDR1 is SGHTA and CDR2 is FQGNSA.

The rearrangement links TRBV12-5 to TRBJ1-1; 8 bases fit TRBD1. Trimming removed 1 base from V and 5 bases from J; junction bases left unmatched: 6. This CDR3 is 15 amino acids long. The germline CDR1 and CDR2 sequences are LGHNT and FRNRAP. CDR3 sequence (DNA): TGTGCTAGTGGTTTGGGGACAGGGCGGAGGACTGAAGCTTTCTTT. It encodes CASGLGTGRRTEAFF.

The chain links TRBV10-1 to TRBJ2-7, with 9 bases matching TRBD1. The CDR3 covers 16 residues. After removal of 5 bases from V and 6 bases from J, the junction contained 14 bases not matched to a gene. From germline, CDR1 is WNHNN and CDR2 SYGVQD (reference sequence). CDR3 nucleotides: TGCGCCAGCAGTAAACACATTCCGGGACAGGGAGGCGAGCAGTACTTC. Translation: CASSKHIPGQGGEQYF.